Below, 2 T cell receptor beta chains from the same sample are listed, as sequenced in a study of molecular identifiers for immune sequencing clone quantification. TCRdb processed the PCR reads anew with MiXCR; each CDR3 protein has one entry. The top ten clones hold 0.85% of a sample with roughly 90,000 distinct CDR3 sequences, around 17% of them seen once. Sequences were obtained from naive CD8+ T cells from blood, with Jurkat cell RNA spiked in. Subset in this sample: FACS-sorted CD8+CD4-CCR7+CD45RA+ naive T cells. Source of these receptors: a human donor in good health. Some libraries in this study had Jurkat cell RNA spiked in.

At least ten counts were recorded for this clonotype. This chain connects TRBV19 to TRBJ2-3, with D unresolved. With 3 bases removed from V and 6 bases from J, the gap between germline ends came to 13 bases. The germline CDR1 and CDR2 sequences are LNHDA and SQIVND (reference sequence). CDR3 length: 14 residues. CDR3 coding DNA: TGTGCCAGTAGTATCATGGTGCACCCGGATACGCAGTATTTT. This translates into CASSIMVHPDTQYF.

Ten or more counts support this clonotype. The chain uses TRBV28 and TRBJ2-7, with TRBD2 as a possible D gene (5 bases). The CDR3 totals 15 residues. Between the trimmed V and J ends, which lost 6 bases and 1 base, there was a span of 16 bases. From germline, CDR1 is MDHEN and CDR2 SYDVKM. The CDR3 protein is CASRTHTLGSYEQYF. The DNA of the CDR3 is TGTGCCAGCAGAACGCATACACTAGGGTCCTACGAGCAGTACTTC.